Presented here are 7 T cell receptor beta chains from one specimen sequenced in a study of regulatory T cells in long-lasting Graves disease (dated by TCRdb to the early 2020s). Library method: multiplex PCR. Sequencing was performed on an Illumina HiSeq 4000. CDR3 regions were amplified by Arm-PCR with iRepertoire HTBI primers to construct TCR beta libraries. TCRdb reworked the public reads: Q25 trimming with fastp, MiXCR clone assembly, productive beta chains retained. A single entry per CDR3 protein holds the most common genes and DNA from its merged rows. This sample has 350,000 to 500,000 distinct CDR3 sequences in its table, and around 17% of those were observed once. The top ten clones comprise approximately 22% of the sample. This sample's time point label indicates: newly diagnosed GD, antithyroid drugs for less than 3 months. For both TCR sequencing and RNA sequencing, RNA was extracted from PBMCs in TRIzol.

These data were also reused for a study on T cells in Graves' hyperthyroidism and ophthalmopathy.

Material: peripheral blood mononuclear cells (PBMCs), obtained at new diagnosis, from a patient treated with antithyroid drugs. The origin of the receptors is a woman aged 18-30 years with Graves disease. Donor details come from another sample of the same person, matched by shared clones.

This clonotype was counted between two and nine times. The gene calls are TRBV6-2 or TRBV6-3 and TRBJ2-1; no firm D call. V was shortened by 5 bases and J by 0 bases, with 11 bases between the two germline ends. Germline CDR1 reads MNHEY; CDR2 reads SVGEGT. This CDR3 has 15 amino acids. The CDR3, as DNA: TGTGCCAGCAGTAAATCTCCACCCTCCTACAATGAGCAGTTCTTC. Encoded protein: CASSKSPPSYNEQFF.

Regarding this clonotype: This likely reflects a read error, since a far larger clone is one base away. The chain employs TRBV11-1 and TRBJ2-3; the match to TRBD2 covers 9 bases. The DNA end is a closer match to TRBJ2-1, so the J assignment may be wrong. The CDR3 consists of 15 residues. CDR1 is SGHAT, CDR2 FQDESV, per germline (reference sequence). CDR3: CTSIKEGTSTNEQFF. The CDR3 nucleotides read TGTACCAGCATCAAGGAGGGGACTAGCACCAATGAGCAGTTCTTC.

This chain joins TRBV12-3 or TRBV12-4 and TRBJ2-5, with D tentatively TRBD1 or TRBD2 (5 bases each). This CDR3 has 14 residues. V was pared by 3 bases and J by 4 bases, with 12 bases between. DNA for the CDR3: TGTGCCAGCAGTTTTGGGGCCGAGGGAGAGACCCAGTACTTC. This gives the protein CASSFGAEGETQYF.

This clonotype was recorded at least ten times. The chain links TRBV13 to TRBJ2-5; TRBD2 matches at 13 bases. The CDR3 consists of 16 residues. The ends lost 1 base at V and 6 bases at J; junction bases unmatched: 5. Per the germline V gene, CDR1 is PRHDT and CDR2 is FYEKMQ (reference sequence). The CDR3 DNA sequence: TGTGCCAGCAGCTTAGCAGGACTAGCGGGAGTTAAGACCCAGTACTTC. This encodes CASSLAGLAGVKTQYF.

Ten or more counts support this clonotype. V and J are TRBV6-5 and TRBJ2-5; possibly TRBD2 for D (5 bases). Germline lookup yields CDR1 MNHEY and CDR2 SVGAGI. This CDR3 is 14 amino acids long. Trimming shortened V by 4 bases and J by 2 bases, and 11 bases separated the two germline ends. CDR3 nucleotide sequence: TGTGCCAGCAGTTCCCGACGGGAACAAGAGACCCAGTACTTC. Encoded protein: CASSSRREQETQYF.

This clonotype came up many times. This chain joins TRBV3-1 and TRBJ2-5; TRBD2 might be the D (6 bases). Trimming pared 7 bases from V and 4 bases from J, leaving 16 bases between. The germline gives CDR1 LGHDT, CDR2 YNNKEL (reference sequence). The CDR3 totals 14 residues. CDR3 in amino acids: CASILRLVGETQYF. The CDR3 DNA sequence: TGTGCCAGCATTCTTCGACTAGTCGGAGAGACCCAGTACTTC.

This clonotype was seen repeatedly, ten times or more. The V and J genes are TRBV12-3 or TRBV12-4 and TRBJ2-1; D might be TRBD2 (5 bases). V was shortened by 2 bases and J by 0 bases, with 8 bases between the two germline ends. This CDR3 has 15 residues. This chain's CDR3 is CASSLQRSSYNEQFF. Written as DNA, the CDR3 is TGTGCCAGCAGTTTACAGCGGAGCTCCTACAATGAGCAGTTCTTC.